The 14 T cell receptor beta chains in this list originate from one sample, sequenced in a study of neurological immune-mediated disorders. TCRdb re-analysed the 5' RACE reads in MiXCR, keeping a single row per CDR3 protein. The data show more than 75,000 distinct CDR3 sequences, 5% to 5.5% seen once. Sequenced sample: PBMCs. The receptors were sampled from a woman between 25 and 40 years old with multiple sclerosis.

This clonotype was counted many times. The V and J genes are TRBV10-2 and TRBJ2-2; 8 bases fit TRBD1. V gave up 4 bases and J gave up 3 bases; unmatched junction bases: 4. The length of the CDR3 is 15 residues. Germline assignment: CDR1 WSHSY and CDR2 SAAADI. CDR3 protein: CASSVSGGYTGELFF. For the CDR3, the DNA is TGCGCCAGCAGTGTTTCAGGGGGCTACACCGGGGAGCTGTTTTTT.

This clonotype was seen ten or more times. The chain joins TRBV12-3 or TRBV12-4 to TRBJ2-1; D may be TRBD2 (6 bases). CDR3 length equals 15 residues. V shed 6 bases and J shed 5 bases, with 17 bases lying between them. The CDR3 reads CASSRGRTIDNEQFF. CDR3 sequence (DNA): TGTGCCAGCAGCCGCGGCCGGACTATTGACAATGAGCAGTTCTTC.

The chain's CDR3 is CASRLDRGTEAFF. The CDR3 DNA sequence: TGTGCCAGCAGGTTGGACAGGGGCACAGAAGCTTTCTTT. The chain couples TRBV6-6 to TRBJ1-1; TRBD1 aligns across 9 bases. The CDR3 consists of 13 residues. Germline V gives CDR1 MNHNY, CDR2 SVGAGI (reference sequence). The V segment lost 6 bases and the J segment 8 bases; nucleotides outside the gene matches: 7.

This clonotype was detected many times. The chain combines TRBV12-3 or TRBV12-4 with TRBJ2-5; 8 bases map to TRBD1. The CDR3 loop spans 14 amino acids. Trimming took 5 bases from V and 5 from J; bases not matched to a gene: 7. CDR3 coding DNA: TGTGCCAGCAGTCTGGGACAGGACCGGGAGACCCAGTACTTC. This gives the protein CASSLGQDRETQYF.

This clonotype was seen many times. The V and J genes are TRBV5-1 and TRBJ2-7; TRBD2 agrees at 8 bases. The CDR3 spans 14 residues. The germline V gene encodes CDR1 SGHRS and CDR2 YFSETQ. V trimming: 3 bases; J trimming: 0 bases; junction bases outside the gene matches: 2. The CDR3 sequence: CASSSLADSYEQYF. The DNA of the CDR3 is TGCGCCAGCAGCTCACTAGCGGACTCCTACGAGCAGTACTTC.

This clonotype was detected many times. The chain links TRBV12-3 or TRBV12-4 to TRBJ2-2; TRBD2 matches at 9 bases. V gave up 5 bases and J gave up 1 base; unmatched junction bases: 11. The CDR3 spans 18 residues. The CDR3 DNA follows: TGTGCCAGCAGTGTCCGACTAGCGGCCTATTTGAACACCGGGGAGCTGTTTTTT. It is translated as CASSVRLAAYLNTGELFF.

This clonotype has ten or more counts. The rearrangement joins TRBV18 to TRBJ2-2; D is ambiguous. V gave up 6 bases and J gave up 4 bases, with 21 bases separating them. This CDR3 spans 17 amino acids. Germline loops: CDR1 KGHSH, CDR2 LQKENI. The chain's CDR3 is CASSPEFGSPGTGELFF. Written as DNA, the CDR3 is TGTGCCAGCTCGCCGGAGTTCGGTAGTCCTGGCACCGGGGAGCTGTTTTTT. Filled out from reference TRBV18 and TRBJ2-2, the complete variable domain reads NAGVMQNPRHLVRRRGQEARLRCSPMKGHSHVYWYRQLPEEGLKFMVYLQKENIIDESGMPKERFSAEFPKEGPSILRIQQVVRGDSAAYFCASSPEFGSPGTGELFFGEGSRLTVL.

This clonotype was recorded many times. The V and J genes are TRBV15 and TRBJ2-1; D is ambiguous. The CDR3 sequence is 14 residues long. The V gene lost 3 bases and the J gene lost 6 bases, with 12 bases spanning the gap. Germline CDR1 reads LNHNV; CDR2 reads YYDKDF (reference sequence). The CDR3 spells CATSRAPPINEQFF. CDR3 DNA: TGTGCCACCAGCAGGGCTCCGCCTATCAATGAGCAGTTCTTC.

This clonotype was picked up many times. CDR3 coding DNA: TGCAGTGCTAGTCAGTCGGGATTAGGCAATGAGCAGTTCTTC. Translating gives CSASQSGLGNEQFF. The gene calls are TRBV20-1 and TRBJ2-1, with a weak D call TRBD2 (5 bases). The V end lost 3 bases, the J end lost 6 bases, and 15 bases lay between the germline ends. Germline-derived CDR1 and CDR2 are DFQATT and SNEGSKA (reference sequence). The CDR3 is 14 amino acids.

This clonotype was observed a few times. CDR3 protein: CASSPDRGWGTQYF. The CDR3 DNA reads as TGTGCCAGCAGCCCTGACAGGGGCTGGGGGACCCAGTACTTC. The V call is TRBV5-6, the J call TRBJ2-5; 8 bases are shared with TRBD1. In germline, CDR1 is SGHDT, CDR2 YYEEEE. The CDR3 length is 14 residues. The V and J ends lost 4 bases and 7 bases, in that order; junction bases with no gene match: 9.

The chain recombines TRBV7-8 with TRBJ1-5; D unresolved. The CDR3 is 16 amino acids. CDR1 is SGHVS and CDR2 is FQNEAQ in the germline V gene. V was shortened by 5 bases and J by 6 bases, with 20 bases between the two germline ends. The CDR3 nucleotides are TGTGCCAGCAGCCCGGCCCAGCCGGATAGGGTTCAGCCCCAGCATTTT. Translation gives CASSPAQPDRVQPQHF.

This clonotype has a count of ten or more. The CDR3: CASSQPYGQAEDTQYF. CDR3 DNA sequence: TGCGCCAGCAGTCAACCCTACGGCCAGGCCGAGGATACGCAGTATTTT. The rearrangement joins TRBV5-1 to TRBJ2-3; D not certain. Germline V CDR1 and CDR2: SGHRS, YFSETQ. The CDR3 is 16 residues long. The V end lost 5 bases, the J end lost 6 bases, and 22 bases lay between the germline ends.

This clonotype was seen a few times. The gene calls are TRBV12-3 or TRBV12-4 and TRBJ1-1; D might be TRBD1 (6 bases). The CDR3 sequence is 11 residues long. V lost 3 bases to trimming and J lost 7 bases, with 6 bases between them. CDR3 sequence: CASSLGHEAFF. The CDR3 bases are TGTGCCAGCAGTTTGGGACATGAAGCTTTCTTT.

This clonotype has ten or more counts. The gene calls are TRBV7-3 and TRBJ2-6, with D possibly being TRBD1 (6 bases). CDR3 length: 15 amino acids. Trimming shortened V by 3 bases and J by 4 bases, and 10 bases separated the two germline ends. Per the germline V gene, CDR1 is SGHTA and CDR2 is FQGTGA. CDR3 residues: CASSFGQTGANVLTF. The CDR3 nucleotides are TGTGCCAGCAGCTTCGGACAGACCGGGGCCAACGTCCTGACTTTC.